The T cell receptor (beta chain) under discussion was sequenced for a study of T-cell reconstitution after alpha-beta-depleted transplantation in children. CDR3 length: 14 residues. Germline CDR1 and CDR2: SGHTA and FQGTGA. V lost 5 bases to trimming and J lost 5 bases, with 15 bases between them. The TCRbeta library was prepared with unique molecular identifiers. MiXCR was run by TCRdb on the PCR reads, yielding one entry per CDR3 protein. The table lists hundreds of thousands of distinct CDR3 sequences, approximately 16% of them singletons, with approximately 1% in the top ten. The sample holds one count of this clonotype.

This sequence joins TRBV7-3 and TRBJ1-2; TRBD1 is a possible D gene (6 bases). The receptor was derived from a human donor who donated a stem cell graft to a child with acute myeloid leukemia. Sequencing was performed on PBMCs from the stem cell graft donor, taken from the stem cell graft. CDR3 bases: TGTGCCAGCAGCCCCACCGGACAGAGTTATGGCTACACCTTC. As protein: CASSPTGQSYGYTF.